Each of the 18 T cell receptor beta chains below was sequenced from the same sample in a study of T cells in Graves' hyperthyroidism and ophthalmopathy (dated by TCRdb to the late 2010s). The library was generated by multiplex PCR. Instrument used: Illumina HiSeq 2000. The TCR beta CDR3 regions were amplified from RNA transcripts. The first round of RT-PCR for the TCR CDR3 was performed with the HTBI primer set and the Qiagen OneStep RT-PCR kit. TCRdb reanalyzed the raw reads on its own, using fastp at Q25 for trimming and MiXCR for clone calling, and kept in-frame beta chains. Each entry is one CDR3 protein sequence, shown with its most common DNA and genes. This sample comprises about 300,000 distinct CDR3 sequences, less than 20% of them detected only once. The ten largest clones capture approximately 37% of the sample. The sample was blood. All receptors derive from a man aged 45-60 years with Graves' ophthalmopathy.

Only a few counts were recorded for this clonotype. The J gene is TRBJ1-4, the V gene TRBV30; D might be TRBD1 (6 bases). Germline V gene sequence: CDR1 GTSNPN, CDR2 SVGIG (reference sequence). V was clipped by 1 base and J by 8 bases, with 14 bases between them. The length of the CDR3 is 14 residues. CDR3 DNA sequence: TGTGCCTGGAGTGGTTCAAGGGGGAACGAAAAACTGTTTTTT. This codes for CAWSGSRGNEKLFF.

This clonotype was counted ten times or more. This CDR3 reads CASSHPRTRRQETQYF. The CDR3 DNA reads as TGTGCCAGCAGCCACCCCCGGACCCGCCGCCAAGAGACCCAGTACTTC. The chain is built from TRBV3-1 and TRBJ2-5, with D hard to call. This CDR3 spans 16 amino acids. Germline V gene lookup returns CDR1 LGHDT and CDR2 YNNKEL (reference sequence). Trimming took 3 bases from V and 1 from J, leaving 15 bases between them.

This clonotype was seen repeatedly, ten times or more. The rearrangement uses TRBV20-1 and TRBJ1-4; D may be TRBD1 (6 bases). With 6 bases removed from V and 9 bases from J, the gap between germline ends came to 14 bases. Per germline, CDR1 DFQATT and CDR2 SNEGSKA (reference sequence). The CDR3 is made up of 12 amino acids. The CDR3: CSARGGGQKLFF. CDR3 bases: TGCAGTGCCCGGGGAGGGGGACAAAAACTGTTTTTT.

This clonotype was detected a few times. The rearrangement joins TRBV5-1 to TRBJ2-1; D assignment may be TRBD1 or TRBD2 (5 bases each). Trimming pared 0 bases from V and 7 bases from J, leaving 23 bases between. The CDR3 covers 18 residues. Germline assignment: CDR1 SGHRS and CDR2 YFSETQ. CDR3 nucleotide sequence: TGCGCCAGCAGCTTGGGTTGGAGCTCGGCAGGGAGTAGTAATGAGCAGTTCTTC. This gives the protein CASSLGWSSAGSSNEQFF.

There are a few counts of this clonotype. The CDR3 sequence is CASAGQGADRYGYTF. The CDR3 nucleotides are TGTGCCAGCGCTGGACAGGGGGCTGATAGGTATGGCTACACCTTC. The V gene is TRBV13, the J gene TRBJ1-2; 11 bases align to TRBD1. The CDR3 is made up of 15 amino acids. The germline V gene has CDR1 PRHDT and CDR2 FYEKMQ (reference sequence). The J segment lost 5 bases and the V segment lost 8 bases, leaving 10 bases of the junction unmatched.

The CDR3: CASSSSRGLINEQFF. CDR3 in DNA: TGTGCCAGCAGCTCTTCCAGGGGGCTTATCAATGAGCAGTTCTTC. The chain joins TRBV11-2 to TRBJ2-1, with 8 positions matching TRBD1. After removal of 4 bases from V and 6 bases from J, the junction contained 8 bases not matched to a gene. Germline assignment: CDR1 SGHAT and CDR2 FQNNGV. There are 15 residues in the CDR3.

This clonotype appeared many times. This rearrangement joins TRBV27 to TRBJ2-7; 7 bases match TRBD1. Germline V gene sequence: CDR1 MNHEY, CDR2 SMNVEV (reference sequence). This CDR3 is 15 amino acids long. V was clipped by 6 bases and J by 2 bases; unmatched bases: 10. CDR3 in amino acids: CASSASGTVAYEQYF. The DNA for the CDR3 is TGTGCCAGCAGCGCCTCCGGGACAGTAGCCTACGAGCAGTACTTC.

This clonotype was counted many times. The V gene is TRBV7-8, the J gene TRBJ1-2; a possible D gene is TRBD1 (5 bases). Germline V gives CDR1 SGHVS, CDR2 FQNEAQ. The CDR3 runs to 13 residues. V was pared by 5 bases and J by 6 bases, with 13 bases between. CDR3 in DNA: TGTGCCAGCAGCCGCCGGGACTTCAATGGCTACACCTTC. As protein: CASSRRDFNGYTF.

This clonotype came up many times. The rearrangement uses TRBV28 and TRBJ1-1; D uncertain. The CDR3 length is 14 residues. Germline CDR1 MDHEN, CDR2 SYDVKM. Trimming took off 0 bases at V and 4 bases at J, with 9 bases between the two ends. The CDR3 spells CASSLWKGGTEAFF. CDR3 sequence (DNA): TGTGCCAGCAGTTTATGGAAGGGAGGCACTGAAGCTTTCTTT.

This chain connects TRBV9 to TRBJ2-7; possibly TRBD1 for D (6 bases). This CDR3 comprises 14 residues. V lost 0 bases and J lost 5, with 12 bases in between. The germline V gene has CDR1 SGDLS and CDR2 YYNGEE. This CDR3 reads CASSVAGALNEQYF. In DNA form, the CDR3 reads TGTGCCAGCAGCGTAGCAGGGGCTTTAAACGAGCAGTACTTC.

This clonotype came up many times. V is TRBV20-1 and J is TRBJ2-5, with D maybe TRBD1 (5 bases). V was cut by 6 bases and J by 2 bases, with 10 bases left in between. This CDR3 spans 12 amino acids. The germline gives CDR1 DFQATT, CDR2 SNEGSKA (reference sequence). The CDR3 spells CSASRAQETQYF. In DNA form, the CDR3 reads TGCAGTGCCAGCAGGGCTCAAGAGACCCAGTACTTC.

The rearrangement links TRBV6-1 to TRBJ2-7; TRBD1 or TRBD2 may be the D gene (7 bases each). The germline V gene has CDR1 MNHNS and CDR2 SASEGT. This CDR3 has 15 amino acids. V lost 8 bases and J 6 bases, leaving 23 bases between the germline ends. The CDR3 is CASQTRQGRGGEQYF. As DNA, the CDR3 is TGTGCCAGCCAGACCAGACAGGGAAGGGGGGGCGAGCAGTACTTC.

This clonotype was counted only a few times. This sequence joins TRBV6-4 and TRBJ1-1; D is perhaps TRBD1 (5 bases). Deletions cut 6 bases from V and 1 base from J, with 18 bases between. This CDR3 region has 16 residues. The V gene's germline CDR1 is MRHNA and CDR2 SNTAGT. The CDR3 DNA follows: TGTGCCAGCAGACCTACGGGGCAGATCTCGAACACTGAAGCTTTCTTT. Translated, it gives CASRPTGQISNTEAFF.

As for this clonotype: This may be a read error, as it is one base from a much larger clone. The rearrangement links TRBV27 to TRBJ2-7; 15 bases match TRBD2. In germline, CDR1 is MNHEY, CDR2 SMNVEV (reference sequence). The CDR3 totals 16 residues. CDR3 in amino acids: CASSSPWTSGRDERYF. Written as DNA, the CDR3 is TGTGCCAGCAGTTCCCCTTGGACTAGCGGGAGGGACGAGCGGTACTTC.

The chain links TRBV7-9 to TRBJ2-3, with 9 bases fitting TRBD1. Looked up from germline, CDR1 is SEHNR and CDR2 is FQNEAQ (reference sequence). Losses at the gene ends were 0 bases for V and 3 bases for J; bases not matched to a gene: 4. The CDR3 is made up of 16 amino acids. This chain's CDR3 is CASSLATGGWTDTQYF. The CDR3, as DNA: TGTGCCAGCAGCTTAGCTACAGGGGGCTGGACAGATACGCAGTATTTT.

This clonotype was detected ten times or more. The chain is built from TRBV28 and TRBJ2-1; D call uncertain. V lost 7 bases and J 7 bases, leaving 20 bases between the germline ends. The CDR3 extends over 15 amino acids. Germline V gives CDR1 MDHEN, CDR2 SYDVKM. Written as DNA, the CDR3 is TGTGCCAGCAACACGGTTGCTGAATGGGCAAATGAGCAGTTCTTC. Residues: CASNTVAEWANEQFF.

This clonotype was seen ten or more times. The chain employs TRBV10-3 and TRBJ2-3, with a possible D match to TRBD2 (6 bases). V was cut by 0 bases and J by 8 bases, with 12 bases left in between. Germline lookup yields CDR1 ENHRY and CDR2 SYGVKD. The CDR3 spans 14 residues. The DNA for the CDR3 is TGTGCCATCAGTGAGTCAGAGCGGGTTTCTACGCAGTATTTT. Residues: CAISESERVSTQYF.

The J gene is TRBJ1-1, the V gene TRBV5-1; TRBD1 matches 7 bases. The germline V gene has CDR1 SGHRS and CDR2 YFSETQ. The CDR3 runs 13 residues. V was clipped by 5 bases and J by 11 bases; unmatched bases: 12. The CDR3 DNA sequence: TGCGCCAGCAGGTCCCCCGAAGGGGGCAAGGCTTTCTTT. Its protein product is CASRSPEGGKAFF.